The 24 T cell receptor beta chains below come from one sample, sequenced in a study of shared clonotypes between healthy human individuals. This table comes from immunoSEQ multiplex PCR, and its TCRdb copy is limited to in-frame clones, with some not included. The table includes roughly 2.4 million clones, approximately 94% detected once. Sequenced material: naive CD4+ T cells sorted from blood. As to subset: CD45RA+ positively selected. Source of these receptors: a man younger than 30 in good health.

CDR3 sequence: CASSLGGRNNEQFF. CDR3 nucleotides: TGTGCCAGCAGCTTAGGAGGACGAAACAATGAGCAGTTCTTC. The chain is built from TRBV11-3 and TRBJ2-1; D is uncertain. From germline, CDR1 is SGHNT and CDR2 YENEEA. V lost 1 base, J lost 5 bases, and 9 bases lay in between. The CDR3 length is 14 residues.

This chain connects TRBV7-8 to TRBJ2-1, with 7 bases lining up with TRBD1. J gave up 2 bases and V 5 bases, and 6 bases lay outside the gene matches. Germline V CDR1 and CDR2: SGHVS, FQNEAQ. The CDR3 loop spans 15 amino acids. CDR3 bases: TGTGCCAGCAGCCGCGGACAGGAGGCCTACAATGAGCAGTTCTTC. Translated, it gives CASSRGQEAYNEQFF.

As concerns this clone: The sample has other DNA sequences that encode this CDR3 too. CDR3 nucleotide sequence: TGCGCCAGCAGCTTGTCGGCAGGGGGTAATGAAAAACTGTTTTTT. It translates to CASSLSAGGNEKLFF. The chain uses TRBV5-1 and TRBJ1-4, with 7 bases that match TRBD1. The trim removed 1 base at V and 4 bases at J, leaving 4 bases unmatched. The germline V gene has CDR1 SGHRS and CDR2 YFSETQ. The CDR3 is 15 amino acids.

This chain connects TRBV6-6 to TRBJ2-7; D is ambiguous. This CDR3 is 15 amino acids long. Trimming cost V 2 bases and J 5 bases, with 16 bases left between them. CDR1 MNHNY and CDR2 SVGAGI come from the germline V gene (reference sequence). The CDR3 nucleotides are TGTGCCAGCAGTTACGGTTCGACTGGGTTTGACGAGCAGTACTTC. Its protein is CASSYGSTGFDEQYF.

The V gene is TRBV12-2, the J gene TRBJ2-2. TRBV12-2 is annotated as a pseudogene. This CDR3 has 18 amino acids. The chain's CDR3 is CASRLMSGGGANTGELFF. Here the CDR3 DNA reads TGTGCAAGTCGCTTAATGTCGGGCGGCGGCGCGAACACCGGGGAGCTGTTTTTT.

As to this clone: Other DNA sequences in the sample encode the same CDR3. V is TRBV7-9 and J is TRBJ1-5; D is unclear. Germline CDR1 and CDR2: SEHNR and FQNEAQ (reference sequence). The CDR3 loop spans 12 amino acids. With 1 base removed from V and 6 bases from J, the gap between germline ends came to 4 bases. CDR3 region: CASSLGAQPQHF. DNA of the CDR3: TGTGCCAGCAGCTTAGGAGCTCAGCCCCAGCATTTT.

The chain employs TRBV7-9 and TRBJ2-5; D possibly corresponds to TRBD2 (7 bases). The CDR3 runs to 16 residues. The germline V gene encodes CDR1 SEHNR and CDR2 FQNEAQ (reference sequence). The germline V and J ends were trimmed by 7 bases and 2 bases, with 20 bases remaining between them. The CDR3 here is CASNHAGAELQETQYF. Here the CDR3 DNA reads TGTGCCAGCAACCACGCGGGGGCGGAGCTACAAGAGACCCAGTACTTC.

The gene calls are TRBV5-1 and TRBJ1-1, with no clear D. With 3 bases removed from V and 4 bases from J, the gap between germline ends came to 13 bases. The CDR3 length is 14 residues. Germline V gene sequence: CDR1 SGHRS, CDR2 YFSETQ. CDR3 loop: CASSYHGEGTEAFF. The CDR3 DNA follows: TGCGCCAGCAGCTACCACGGGGAGGGCACTGAAGCTTTCTTT.

The genes are TRBV7-9 and TRBJ2-5; TRBD1 aligns across 9 bases. Germline trimming cut 5 bases from V and 4 bases from J; bases unmatched to any gene: 11. Looked up from germline, CDR1 is SEHNR and CDR2 is FQNEAQ (reference sequence). This CDR3 contains 16 residues. In DNA, the CDR3 is TGTGCCAGCAGCCGCCAACAACAGGGGGCTTTAGAGACCCAGTACTTC. Protein product: CASSRQQQGALETQYF.

The chain links TRBV2 to TRBJ1-2; 7 nucleotides agree with TRBD1. The CDR3 contains 15 residues. Per germline, CDR1 SNHLY and CDR2 FYNNEI. With 8 bases clipped from V and 5 bases from J, the junction kept 14 bases outside the gene matches. The CDR3: CASGRDRPGEYGYTF. The CDR3 nucleotides are TGTGCCAGCGGAAGGGACAGACCTGGTGAATATGGCTACACCTTC.

V is TRBV5-1 and J is TRBJ1-2; tentatively, D is TRBD1 (5 bases). Germline V lookup: CDR1 SGHRS, CDR2 YFSETQ. The V end lost 1 base, the J end lost 4 bases, and 11 bases lay between the germline ends. This CDR3 spans 14 amino acids. This CDR3 reads CASSLSTDVYGYTF. CDR3 nucleotide sequence: TGCGCCAGCAGCTTGTCGACAGACGTCTATGGCTACACCTTC. The variable domain in full, completed from reference TRBV5-1 and TRBJ1-2, reads KAGVTQTPRYLIKTRGQQVTLSCSPISGHRSVSWYQQTPGQGLQFLFEYFSETQRNKGNFPGRFSGRQFSNSRSEMNVSTLELGDSALYLCASSLSTDVYGYTFGSGTRLTVV.

This clone has a handful of counts. This same CDR3 is encoded by further DNA sequences in the sample. The chain employs TRBV28 and TRBJ1-6; D is unresolved. The CDR3 is made up of 12 amino acids. Trimming took 3 bases from V and 7 from J, leaving 4 bases between them. Germline loops: CDR1 MDHEN, CDR2 SYDVKM. The CDR3 sequence: CASSFRNSPLHF. The CDR3 DNA is TGTGCCAGCAGTTTTAGGAATTCACCCCTCCACTTT.

The table lists this clone with a count of one. The chain employs TRBV2 and TRBJ2-1; D possibly corresponds to TRBD1 (6 bases). CDR1 is SNHLY, CDR2 FYNNEI, per germline. V shed 9 bases and J shed 2 bases, with 14 bases lying between them. This CDR3 region has 14 residues. CDR3 sequence: CARARDNPYNEQFF. DNA of the CDR3: TGTGCCAGGGCCCGGGACAATCCCTACAATGAGCAGTTCTTC.

The rearrangement uses TRBV7-6 and TRBJ2-2, with D hard to call. The CDR3 length is 13 residues. V gave up 5 bases and J gave up 7 bases, with 11 bases separating them. Looked up from germline, CDR1 is SGHVS and CDR2 is FNYEAQ. The CDR3 region has the DNA TGTGCCAGCAGCCTCGAATACTACGGGGAGCTGTTTTTT. Its protein is CASSLEYYGELFF.

This rearrangement joins TRBV4-1 to TRBJ1-4; D uncertain. With 0 bases removed from V and 4 bases from J, the gap between germline ends came to 9 bases. Germline V gene data show CDR1 as MGHRA and CDR2 as YSYEKL. This CDR3 spans 15 amino acids. CDR3 residues: CASSQDGSSNEKLFF. CDR3 DNA: TGCGCCAGCAGCCAAGACGGCAGTAGTAATGAAAAACTGTTTTTT.

This chain connects TRBV5-5 to TRBJ1-5, with D unresolved. Germline V lookup: CDR1 SGHKS, CDR2 YYEKEE (reference sequence). The CDR3 length is 15 residues. The V end was cut by 1 base, the J end by 3 bases, with 11 bases between. The chain's CDR3 is CASSLSQAINQPQHF. The CDR3 DNA reads as TGTGCCAGCAGCTTGAGCCAGGCCATCAATCAGCCCCAGCATTTT.

The genes are TRBV4-1 and TRBJ2-7, with 8 bases that match TRBD2. The germline V gene encodes CDR1 MGHRA and CDR2 YSYEKL. V was pared by 4 bases and J by 13 bases, with 12 bases of the junction left unmatched. The CDR3 is 13 residues long. CDR3 sequence reads: CASSLPGLGSPYF. The CDR3 DNA reads as TGCGCCAGCAGCCTACCGGGACTAGGATCTCCCTACTTC.

The J gene is TRBJ2-5, the V gene TRBV4-2; 11 bases match TRBD2. Germline-derived CDR1 and CDR2 are LGHNA and YNFKEQ. This CDR3 has 16 amino acids. J lost 1 base, V lost 2 bases, and 3 bases had no gene match. The CDR3 protein is CASSQLGTSGQETQYF. CDR3 DNA: TGTGCCAGCAGCCAACTCGGGACTAGCGGCCAAGAGACCCAGTACTTC.

V gene TRBV15 combines with J gene TRBJ2-7, with 7 bases that match TRBD1. The germline V gene has CDR1 LNHNV and CDR2 YYDKDF (reference sequence). J gave up 3 bases and V 1 base, and 6 bases lay outside the gene matches. This CDR3 has 15 amino acids. CDR3 bases: TGTGCCACCAGCAGAGCGGGACAGCCGAACTACGAGCAGTACTTC. It translates to CATSRAGQPNYEQYF.

The rearrangement uses TRBV27 and TRBJ1-6; D unresolved. CDR3 size: 15 residues. Trimming took off 3 bases at V and 6 bases at J, with 12 bases between the two ends. Looked up from germline, CDR1 is MNHEY and CDR2 is SMNVEV (reference sequence). The CDR3 spells CASSFEGLGNSPLHF. The CDR3 DNA reads as TGTGCCAGCAGTTTCGAGGGTCTAGGTAATTCACCCCTCCACTTT.

Notes on this clone: Other nucleotide sequences in the sample specify the same CDR3. The gene calls are TRBV5-1 and TRBJ2-1; 9 bases align to TRBD1. The CDR3 has 15 residues. CDR1 is SGHRS, CDR2 YFSETQ, per germline. The V and J ends lost 4 bases and 1 base, in that order; junction bases with no gene match: 3. The DNA of the CDR3 is TGCGCCAGCAGCCCCGGGACAGGGTCCTACAATGAGCAGTTCTTC. This sequence encodes CASSPGTGSYNEQFF.

The chain couples TRBV7-9 to TRBJ2-1, with a weak D call TRBD1 (5 bases). CDR1 and CDR2 from the germline V gene are SEHNR and FQNEAQ (reference sequence). The CDR3 extends over 13 amino acids. V lost 5 bases and J lost 11, with 16 bases in between. CDR3 DNA: TGTGCCAGCAGCCCTGTGGTTACAGGCCAGCAGTTCTTC. This sequence encodes CASSPVVTGQQFF.

V gene TRBV11-2 combines with J gene TRBJ2-2; TRBD1 matches at 9 bases. The CDR3 totals 17 residues. Germline CDR1 reads SGHAT; CDR2 reads FQNNGV. Germline trimming cut 0 bases from V and 5 bases from J; bases unmatched to any gene: 7. CDR3 in amino acids: CASSLDGRQGGTGELFF. Here the CDR3 DNA reads TGTGCCAGCAGCTTAGATGGGAGACAGGGGGGGACCGGGGAGCTGTTTTTT.

The CDR3 coding sequence is TGTGCCAGCCGGGTCCTATACACTGAAGCTTTCTTT. The encoded protein is CASRVLYTEAFF. This rearrangement joins TRBV7-9 to TRBJ1-1, with D uncertain. Germline assignment: CDR1 SEHNR and CDR2 FQNEAQ (reference sequence). The CDR3 has 12 residues. Trimming removed 8 bases from V and 3 bases from J, with 10 bases in between. The variable domain in full, with the rest retrieved from reference TRBV7-9 and TRBJ1-1, is DTGVSQNPRHKITKRGQNVTFRCDPISEHNRLYWYRQTLGQGPEFLTYFQNEAQLEKSRLLSDRFSAERPKGSFSTLEIQRTEQGDSAMYLCASRVLYTEAFFGQGTRLTVV.